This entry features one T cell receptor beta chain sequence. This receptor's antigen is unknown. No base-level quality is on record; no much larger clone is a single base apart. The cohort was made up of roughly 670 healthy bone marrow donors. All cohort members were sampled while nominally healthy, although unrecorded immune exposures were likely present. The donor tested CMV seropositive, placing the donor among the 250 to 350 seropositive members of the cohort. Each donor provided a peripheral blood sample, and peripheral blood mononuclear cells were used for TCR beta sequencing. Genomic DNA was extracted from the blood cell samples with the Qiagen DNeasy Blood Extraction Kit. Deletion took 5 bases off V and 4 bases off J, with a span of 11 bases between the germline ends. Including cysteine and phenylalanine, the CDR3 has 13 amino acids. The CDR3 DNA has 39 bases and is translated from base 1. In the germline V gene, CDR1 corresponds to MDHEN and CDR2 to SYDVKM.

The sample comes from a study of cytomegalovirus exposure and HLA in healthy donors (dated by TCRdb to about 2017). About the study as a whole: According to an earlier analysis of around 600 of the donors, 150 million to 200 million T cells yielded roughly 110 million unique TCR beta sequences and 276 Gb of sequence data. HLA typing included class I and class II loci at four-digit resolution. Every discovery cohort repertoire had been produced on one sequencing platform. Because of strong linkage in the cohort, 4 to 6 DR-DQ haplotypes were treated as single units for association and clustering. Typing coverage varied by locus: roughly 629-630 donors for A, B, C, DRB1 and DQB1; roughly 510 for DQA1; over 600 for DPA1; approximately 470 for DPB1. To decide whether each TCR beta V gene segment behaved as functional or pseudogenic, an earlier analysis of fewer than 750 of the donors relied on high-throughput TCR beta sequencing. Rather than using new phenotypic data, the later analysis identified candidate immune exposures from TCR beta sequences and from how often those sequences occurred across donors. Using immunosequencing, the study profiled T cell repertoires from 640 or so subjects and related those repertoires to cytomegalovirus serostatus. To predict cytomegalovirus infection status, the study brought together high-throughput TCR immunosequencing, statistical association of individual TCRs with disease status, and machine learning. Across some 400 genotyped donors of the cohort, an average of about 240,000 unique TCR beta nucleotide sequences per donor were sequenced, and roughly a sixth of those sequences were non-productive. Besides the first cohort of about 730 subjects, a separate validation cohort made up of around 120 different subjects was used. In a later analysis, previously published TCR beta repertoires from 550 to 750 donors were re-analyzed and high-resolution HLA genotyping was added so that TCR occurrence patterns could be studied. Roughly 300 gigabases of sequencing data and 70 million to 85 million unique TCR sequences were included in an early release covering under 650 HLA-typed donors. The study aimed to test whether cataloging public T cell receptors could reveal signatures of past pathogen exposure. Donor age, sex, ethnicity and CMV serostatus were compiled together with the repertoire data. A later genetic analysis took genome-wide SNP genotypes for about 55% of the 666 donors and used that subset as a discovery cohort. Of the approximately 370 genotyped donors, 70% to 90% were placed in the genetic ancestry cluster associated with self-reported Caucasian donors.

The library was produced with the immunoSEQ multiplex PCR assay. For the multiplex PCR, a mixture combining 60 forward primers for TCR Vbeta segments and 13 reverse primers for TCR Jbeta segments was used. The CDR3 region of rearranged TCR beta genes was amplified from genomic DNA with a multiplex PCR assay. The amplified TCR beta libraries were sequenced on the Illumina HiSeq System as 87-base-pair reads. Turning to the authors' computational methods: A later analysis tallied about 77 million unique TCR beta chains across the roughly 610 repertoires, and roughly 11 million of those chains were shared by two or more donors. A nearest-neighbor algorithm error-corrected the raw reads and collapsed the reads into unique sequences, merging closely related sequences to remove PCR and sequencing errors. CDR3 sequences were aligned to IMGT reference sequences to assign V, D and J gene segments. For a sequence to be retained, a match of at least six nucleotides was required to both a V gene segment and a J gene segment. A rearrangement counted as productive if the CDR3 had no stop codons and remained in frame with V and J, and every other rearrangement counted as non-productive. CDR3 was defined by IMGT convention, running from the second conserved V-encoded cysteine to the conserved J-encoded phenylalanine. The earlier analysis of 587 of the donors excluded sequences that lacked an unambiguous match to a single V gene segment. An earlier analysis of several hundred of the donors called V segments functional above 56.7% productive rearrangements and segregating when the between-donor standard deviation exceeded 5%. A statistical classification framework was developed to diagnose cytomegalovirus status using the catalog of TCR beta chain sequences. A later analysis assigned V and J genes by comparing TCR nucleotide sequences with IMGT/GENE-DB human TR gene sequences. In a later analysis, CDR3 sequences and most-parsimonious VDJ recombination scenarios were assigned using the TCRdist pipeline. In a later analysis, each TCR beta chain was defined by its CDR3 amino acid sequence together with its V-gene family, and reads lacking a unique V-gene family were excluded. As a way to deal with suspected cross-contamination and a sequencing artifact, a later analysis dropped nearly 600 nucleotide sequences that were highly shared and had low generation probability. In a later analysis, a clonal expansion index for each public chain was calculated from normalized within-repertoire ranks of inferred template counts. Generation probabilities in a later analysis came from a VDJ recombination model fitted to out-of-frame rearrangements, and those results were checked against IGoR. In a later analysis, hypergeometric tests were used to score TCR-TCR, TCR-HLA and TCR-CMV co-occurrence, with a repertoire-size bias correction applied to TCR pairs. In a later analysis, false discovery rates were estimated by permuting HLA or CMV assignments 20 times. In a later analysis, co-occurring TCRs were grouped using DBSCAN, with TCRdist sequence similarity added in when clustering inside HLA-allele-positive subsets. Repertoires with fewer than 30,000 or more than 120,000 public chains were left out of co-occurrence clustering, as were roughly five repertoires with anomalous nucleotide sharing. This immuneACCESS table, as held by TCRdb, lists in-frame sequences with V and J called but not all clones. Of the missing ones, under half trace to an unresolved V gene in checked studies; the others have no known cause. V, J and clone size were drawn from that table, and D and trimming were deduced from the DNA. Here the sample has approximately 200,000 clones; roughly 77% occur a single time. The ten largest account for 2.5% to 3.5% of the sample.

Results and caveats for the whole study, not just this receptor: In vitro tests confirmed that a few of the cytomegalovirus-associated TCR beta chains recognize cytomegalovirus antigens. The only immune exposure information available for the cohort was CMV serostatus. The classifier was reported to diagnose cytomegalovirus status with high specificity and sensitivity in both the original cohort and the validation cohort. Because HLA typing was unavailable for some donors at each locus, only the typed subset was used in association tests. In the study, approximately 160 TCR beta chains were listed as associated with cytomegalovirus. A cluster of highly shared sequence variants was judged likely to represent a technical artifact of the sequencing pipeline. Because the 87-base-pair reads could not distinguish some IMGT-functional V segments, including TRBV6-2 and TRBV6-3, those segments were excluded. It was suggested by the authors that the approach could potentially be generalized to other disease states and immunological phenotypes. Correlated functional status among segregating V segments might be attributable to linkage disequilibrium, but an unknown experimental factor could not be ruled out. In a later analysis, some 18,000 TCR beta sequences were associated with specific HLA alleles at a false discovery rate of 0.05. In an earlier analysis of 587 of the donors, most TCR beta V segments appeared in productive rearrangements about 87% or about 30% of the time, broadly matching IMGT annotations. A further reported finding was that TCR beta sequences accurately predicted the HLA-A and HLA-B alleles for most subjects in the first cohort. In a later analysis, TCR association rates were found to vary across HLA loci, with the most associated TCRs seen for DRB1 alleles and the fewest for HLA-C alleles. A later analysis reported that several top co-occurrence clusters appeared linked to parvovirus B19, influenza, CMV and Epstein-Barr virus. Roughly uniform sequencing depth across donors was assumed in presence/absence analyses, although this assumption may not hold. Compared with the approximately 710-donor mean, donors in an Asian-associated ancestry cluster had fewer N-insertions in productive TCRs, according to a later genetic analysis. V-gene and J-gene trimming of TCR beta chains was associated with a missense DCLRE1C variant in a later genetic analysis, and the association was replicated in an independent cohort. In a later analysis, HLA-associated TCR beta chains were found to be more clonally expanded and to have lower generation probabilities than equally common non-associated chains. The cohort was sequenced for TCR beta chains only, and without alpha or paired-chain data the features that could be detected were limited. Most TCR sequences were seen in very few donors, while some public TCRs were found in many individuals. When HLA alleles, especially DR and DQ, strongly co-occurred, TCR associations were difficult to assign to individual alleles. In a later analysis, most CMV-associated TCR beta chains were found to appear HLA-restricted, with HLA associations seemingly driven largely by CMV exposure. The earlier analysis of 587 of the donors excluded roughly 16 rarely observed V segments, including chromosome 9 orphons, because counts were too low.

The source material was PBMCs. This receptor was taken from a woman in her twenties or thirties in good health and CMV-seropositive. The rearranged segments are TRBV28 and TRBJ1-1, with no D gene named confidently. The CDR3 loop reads CASSAGLPTEAFF. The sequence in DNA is TGTGCCAGCAGTGCCGGACTCCCCACTGAAGCTTTCTTT.